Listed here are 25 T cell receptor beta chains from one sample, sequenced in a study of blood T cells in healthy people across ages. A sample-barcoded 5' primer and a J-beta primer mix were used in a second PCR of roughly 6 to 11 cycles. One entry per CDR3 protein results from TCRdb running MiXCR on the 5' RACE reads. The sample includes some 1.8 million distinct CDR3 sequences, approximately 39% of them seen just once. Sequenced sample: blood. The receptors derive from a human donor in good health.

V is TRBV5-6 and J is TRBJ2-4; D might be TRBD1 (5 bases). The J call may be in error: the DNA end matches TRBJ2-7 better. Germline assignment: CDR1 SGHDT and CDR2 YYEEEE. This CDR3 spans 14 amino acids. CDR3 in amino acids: CASSLGPGIGEQYF. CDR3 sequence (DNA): TGTGCCAGCAGCTTGGGCCCAGGGATTGGCGAGCAGTACTTC.

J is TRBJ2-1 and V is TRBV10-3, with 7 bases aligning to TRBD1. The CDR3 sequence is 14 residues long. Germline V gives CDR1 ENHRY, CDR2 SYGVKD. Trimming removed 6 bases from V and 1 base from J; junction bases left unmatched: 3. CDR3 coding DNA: TGTGCCATCAGACAGGACAGGTCCTACAATGAGCAGTTCTTC. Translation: CAIRQDRSYNEQFF.

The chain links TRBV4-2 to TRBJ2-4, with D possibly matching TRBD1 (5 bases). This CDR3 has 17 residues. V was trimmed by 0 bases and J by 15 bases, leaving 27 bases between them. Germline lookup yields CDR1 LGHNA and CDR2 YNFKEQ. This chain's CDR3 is CASSQDAEDTLYYERYF. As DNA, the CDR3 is TGTGCCAGCAGCCAAGATGCTGAGGACACCTTATACTACGAGCGGTACTTC.

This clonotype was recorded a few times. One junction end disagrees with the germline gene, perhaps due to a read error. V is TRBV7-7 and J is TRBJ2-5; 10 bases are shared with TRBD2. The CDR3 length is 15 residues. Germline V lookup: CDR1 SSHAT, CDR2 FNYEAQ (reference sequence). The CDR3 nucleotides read TGTGCTAGCAGCCCGGAGCGGGGGGGACTAGAGACCCAGTACTTC. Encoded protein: CASSPERGGLETQYF.

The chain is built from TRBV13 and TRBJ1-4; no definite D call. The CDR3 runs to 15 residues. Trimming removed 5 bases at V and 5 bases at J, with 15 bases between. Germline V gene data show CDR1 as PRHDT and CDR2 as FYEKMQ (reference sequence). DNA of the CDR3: TGTGCCAGCAGCCCCCGGGTCGGGCAAAATGAAAAACTGTTTTTT. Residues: CASSPRVGQNEKLFF.

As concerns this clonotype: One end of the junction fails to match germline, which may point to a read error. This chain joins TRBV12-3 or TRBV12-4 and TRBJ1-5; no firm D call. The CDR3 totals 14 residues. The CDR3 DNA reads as TGTGCCGGCAGTTTAATGGGGAACAATCAGCCCCAGCATTTT. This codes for CAGSLMGNNQPQHF.

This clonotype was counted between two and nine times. This chain's CDR3 is CASSYSIRTAGQGLNEQFF. In DNA form, the CDR3 reads TGTGCCAGCAGTTACTCGATTCGAACCGCGGGACAGGGGCTAAATGAGCAGTTCTTC. The chain links TRBV6-5 to TRBJ2-1, with TRBD1 matching 10 bases. V trimming: 0 bases; J trimming: 7 bases; junction bases outside the gene matches: 15. In germline, CDR1 is MNHEY, CDR2 SVGAGI. The CDR3 is 19 residues long.

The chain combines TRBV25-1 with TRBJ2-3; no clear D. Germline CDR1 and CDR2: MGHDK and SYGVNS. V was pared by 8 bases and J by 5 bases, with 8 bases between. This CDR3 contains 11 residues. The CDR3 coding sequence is TGTGCCAGCGACTCTGAAGATACGCAGTATTTT. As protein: CASDSEDTQYF.

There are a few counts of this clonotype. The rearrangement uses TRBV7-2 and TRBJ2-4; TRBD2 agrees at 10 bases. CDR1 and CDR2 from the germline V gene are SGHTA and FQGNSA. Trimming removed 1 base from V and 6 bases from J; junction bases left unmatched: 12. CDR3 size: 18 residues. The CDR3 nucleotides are TGTGCCAGCAGCTTAGTACAGCGGGGGGGCCTTGGATTAAACATTCAGTACTTC. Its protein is CASSLVQRGGLGLNIQYF.

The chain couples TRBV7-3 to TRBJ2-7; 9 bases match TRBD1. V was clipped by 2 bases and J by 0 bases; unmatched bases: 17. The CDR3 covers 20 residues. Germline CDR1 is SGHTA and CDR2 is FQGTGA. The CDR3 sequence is CASSLLGQGQGKGTSYEQYF. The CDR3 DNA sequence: TGTGCCAGCAGCTTACTCGGTCAGGGACAGGGCAAAGGAACCTCCTACGAGCAGTACTTC.

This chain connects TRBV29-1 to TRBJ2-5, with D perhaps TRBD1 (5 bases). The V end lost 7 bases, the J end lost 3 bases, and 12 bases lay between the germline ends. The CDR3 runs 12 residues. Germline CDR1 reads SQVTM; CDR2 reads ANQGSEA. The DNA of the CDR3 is TGCAGCGCCCACGGACAAGAAGAGACCCAGTACTTC. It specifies CSAHGQEETQYF.

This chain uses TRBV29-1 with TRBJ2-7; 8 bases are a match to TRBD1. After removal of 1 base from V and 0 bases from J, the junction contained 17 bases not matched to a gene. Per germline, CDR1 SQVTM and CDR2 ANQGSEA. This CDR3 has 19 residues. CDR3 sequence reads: CSVEGGPYGQGHSSYEQYF. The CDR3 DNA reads TGCAGCGTTGAAGGGGGTCCGTATGGACAGGGACATAGCTCCTACGAGCAGTACTTC.

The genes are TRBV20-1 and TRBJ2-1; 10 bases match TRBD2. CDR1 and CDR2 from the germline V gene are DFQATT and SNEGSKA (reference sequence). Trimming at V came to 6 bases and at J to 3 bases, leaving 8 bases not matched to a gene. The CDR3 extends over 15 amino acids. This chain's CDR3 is CSAASGGGFYNEQFF. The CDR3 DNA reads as TGCAGTGCCGCGAGCGGGGGGGGTTTCTACAATGAGCAGTTCTTC.

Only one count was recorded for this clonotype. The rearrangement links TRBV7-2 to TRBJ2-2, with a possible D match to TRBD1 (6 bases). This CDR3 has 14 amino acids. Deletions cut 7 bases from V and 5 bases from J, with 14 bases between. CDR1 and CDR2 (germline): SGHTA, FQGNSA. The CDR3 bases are TGTGCCAGCACCCGAACGAGGGGGACCGGGGAGCTGTTTTTT. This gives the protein CASTRTRGTGELFF.

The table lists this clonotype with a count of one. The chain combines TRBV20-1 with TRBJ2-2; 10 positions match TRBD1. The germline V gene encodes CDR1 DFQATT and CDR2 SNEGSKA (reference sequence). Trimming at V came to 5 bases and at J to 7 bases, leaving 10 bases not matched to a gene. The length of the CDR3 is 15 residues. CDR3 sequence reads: CSAPLTGGAVGELFF. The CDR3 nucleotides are TGCAGTGCTCCCTTGACAGGGGGCGCTGTCGGGGAGCTGTTTTTT.

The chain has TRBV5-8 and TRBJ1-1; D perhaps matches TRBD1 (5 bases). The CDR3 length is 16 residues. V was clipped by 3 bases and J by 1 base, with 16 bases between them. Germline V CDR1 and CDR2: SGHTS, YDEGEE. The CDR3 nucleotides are TGTGCCAGCAGCTGGTACGGGGCTCACTCGAACACTGAAGCTTTCTTT. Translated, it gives CASSWYGAHSNTEAFF. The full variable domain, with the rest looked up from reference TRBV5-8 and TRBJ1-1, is EAGVTQSPTHLIKTRGQQATLRCSPISGHTSVYWYQQALGLGLQFLLWYDEGEERNRGNFPPRFSGRQFPNYSSELNVNALELEDSALYLCASSWYGAHSNTEAFFGQGTRLTVV.

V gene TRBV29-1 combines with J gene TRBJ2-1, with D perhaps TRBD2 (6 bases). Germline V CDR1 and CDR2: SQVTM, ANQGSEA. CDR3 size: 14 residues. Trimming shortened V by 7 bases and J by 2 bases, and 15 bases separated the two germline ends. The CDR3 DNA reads TGCAGCGCGGACGGGGGATTTACCTACAATGAGCAGTTCTTC. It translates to CSADGGFTYNEQFF.

DNA for the CDR3: TGTGCCAGCAGCGTCGGACTAGCATCCAATGAGCAGTTCTTC. Its translation is CASSVGLASNEQFF. The rearrangement uses TRBV7-2 and TRBJ2-1, with 8 bases lining up with TRBD2. V lost 5 bases, J lost 6 bases, and 6 bases stayed unmatched. The V gene's germline CDR1 is SGHTA and CDR2 FQGNSA. The CDR3 consists of 14 residues.

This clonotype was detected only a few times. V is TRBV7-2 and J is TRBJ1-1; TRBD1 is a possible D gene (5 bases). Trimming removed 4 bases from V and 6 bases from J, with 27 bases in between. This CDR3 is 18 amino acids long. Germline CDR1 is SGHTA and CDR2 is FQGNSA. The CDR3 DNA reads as TGTGCCAGCAGCTCAGAGAACCGGGACCCCTGGTTCAGGGCTGAAGCTTTCTTT. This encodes CASSSENRDPWFRAEAFF.

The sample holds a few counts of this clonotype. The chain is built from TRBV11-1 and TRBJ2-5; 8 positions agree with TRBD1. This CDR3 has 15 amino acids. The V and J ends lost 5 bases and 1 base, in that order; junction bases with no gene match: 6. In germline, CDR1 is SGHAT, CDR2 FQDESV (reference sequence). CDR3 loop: CASSARQGIQETQYF. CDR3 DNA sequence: TGTGCCAGCAGCGCAAGACAGGGGATCCAAGAGACCCAGTACTTC.

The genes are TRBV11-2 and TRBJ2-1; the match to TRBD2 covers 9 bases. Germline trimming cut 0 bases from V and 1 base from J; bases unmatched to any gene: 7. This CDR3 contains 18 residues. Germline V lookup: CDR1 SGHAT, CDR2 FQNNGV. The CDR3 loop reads CASSLDAGLAGSYNEQFF. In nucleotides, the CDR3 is TGTGCCAGCAGCTTAGATGCGGGACTAGCCGGGTCCTACAATGAGCAGTTCTTC.

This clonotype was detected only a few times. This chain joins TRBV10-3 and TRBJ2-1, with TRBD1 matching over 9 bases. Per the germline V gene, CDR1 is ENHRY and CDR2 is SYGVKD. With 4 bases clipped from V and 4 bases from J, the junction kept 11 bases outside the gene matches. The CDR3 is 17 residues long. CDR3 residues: CAISVGTGSSPYNEQFF. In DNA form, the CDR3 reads TGTGCCATCAGTGTCGGGACAGGGTCCTCCCCTTACAATGAGCAGTTCTTC.

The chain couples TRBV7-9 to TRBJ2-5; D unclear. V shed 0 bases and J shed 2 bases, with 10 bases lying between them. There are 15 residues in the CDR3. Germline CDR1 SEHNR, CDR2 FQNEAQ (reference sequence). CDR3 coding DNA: TGTGCCAGCAGCTTAGCGGCAACCGGACAAGAGACCCAGTACTTC. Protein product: CASSLAATGQETQYF.

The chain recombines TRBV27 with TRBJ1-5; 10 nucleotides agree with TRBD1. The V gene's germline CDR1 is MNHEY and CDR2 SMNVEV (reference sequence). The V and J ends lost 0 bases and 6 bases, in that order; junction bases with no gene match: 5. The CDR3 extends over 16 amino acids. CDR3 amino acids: CASSLSGQGKGQPQHF. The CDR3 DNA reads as TGTGCCAGCAGTTTATCGGGACAGGGGAAGGGTCAGCCCCAGCATTTT.

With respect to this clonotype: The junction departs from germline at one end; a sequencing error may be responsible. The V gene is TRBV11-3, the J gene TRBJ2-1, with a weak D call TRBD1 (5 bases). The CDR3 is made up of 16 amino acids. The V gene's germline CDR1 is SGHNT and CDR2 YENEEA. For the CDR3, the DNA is TGTGCCGGCAGCTTCATGTTCAGGGATTACTACAATGAGCAGTTCTTC. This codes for CAGSFMFRDYYNEQFF. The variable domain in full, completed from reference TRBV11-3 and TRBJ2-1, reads EAGVVQSPRYKIIEKKQPVAFWCNPISGHNTLYWYLQNLGQGPELLIRYENEEAVDDSQLPKDRFSAERLKGVDSTLKIQPAELGDSAVYLCAGSFMFRDYYNEQFFGPGTRLTVL.